This entry concerns a single T cell receptor beta chain. Its antigen remains undetermined. Base qualities were left out, and no much larger clone turns up one base away. The cohort comprised 710 or so healthy bone marrow donors. All cohort members were sampled while nominally healthy, although unrecorded immune exposures were likely present. The donor tested CMV seropositive and was one of the 289 seropositive cohort members. A peripheral blood sample was collected from each donor, and TCR beta sequencing was performed on peripheral blood mononuclear cells. The Qiagen DNeasy Blood Extraction Kit was used to extract genomic DNA from the blood cell samples. The data are from a study of cytomegalovirus exposure and HLA in healthy donors (dated by TCRdb to 2017 to 2019). Regarding the research as a whole: According to an earlier analysis of 550 to 700 of the donors, roughly 180 million T cells yielded roughly 110 million unique TCR beta sequences and about 300 Gb of sequence data. About 300 gigabases of sequencing data and roughly 90 million unique TCR sequences were included in an early release covering 550 to 800 HLA-typed donors. Of the approximately 370 genotyped donors, roughly 80% were placed in the genetic ancestry cluster associated with self-reported Caucasian donors. The aim of the study was to test whether cataloging public T cell receptors could identify signatures of past pathogen exposure. Using immunosequencing, the study profiled T cell repertoires from about 620 subjects and related those repertoires to cytomegalovirus serostatus. Besides the first cohort of roughly 660 subjects, a separate validation cohort made up of 95 to 150 different subjects was used. To predict cytomegalovirus infection status, the study combined high-throughput TCR immunosequencing, statistical association of individual TCRs with disease status, and machine learning. A later analysis re-analyzed previously published TCR beta repertoires from approximately 700 donors and added high-resolution HLA genotyping to study TCR occurrence patterns. Rather than using new phenotypic data, the later analysis identified candidate immune exposures from TCR beta sequences and from how often those sequences occurred across donors. An earlier analysis of fewer than 750 of the donors used high-throughput TCR beta sequencing to judge whether each TCR beta V gene segment behaved as functional or pseudogenic. Alongside the repertoire data, information on donor age, sex, ethnicity and CMV serostatus was compiled. Genome-wide SNP genotypes for about 65% of the 666 donors were used in a later genetic analysis, which treated that subset as a discovery cohort. All discovery cohort repertoires had been generated using a single sequencing platform. Class I and class II HLA loci were covered by the typing at four-digit resolution. Typing coverage varied by locus: about 629-630 donors for A, B, C, DRB1 and DQB1; more than 500 for DQA1; over 600 for DPA1; 400 to 480 for DPB1. Roughly 5 DR-DQ haplotypes were handled as single units for association and clustering because linkage in the cohort was strong. Among some 400 genotyped donors of the cohort, an average of around 250,000 unique TCR beta nucleotide sequences was sequenced per donor, of which about 19% were non-productive. What the research found in general, with its limitations: In a later genetic analysis, a missense DCLRE1C variant was associated with V-gene and J-gene trimming of TCR beta chains, and the association was replicated in an independent cohort. A later analysis found that most CMV-associated TCR beta chains appeared HLA-restricted, with HLA associations seemingly driven largely by CMV exposure. According to a later genetic analysis, donors in an Asian-associated ancestry cluster had fewer N-insertions in productive TCRs than the approximately 610-donor mean. An earlier analysis of approximately 530 of the donors showed that most TCR beta V segments appeared in productive rearrangements either about 87% or about 30% of the time, which broadly matched IMGT annotations. In vitro tests confirmed that a few of the cytomegalovirus-associated TCR beta chains recognize cytomegalovirus antigens. Compared with equally common non-associated chains, HLA-associated TCR beta chains in a later analysis were more clonally expanded and had lower generation probabilities. This cohort had only TCR beta chains sequenced, and the lack of alpha or paired-chain data limited which features could be detected. According to the authors, the approach could potentially be generalized to other disease states and immunological phenotypes. A further reported finding was that TCR beta sequences accurately predicted the HLA-A and HLA-B alleles for most subjects in the first cohort. Because counts were too low, seventeen rarely observed V segments, including chromosome 9 orphons, were excluded from the earlier analysis of about 500 of the donors. Most TCR sequences were observed very rarely across donors, whereas some public TCRs were present in many individuals. Linkage disequilibrium might explain the correlated functional status among segregating V segments, but an unknown experimental factor could not be excluded. Some IMGT-functional V segments, including TRBV6-2 and TRBV6-3, could not be told apart with the 87-base-pair reads, so those segments were excluded. HLA typing was unavailable for some donors at each locus, so association tests used only the typed subset. In the study, 150 to 200 TCR beta chains were listed as associated with cytomegalovirus. A later analysis found that TCR association rates varied across HLA loci, with DRB1 alleles showing the most associated TCRs and HLA-C alleles the fewest. Roughly uniform sequencing depth across donors was assumed in presence/absence analyses, although this assumption may not hold. Cytomegalovirus status was reported to be diagnosed by the classifier with high specificity and sensitivity in both the original and validation cohorts. A cluster of highly shared sequence variants was judged likely to represent a technical artifact of the sequencing pipeline. Assigning TCR associations to individual alleles was difficult when HLA alleles, especially DR and DQ, strongly co-occurred. Specific HLA alleles were associated with over 15,000 TCR beta sequences at a false discovery rate of 0.05 in a later analysis. CMV serostatus was the only immune exposure information available for the cohort. According to a later analysis, parvovirus B19, influenza, CMV and Epstein-Barr virus appeared linked to several top co-occurrence clusters.

CDR1 SGHDT and CDR2 YYEEEE are derived from the germline V gene. The CDR3, from cysteine to phenylalanine, totals 13 residues. Only the CDR3 part of the read is kept: 39 bases, read in frame from the first base. Trimming leaves V shorter by 1 base and J shorter by 6 bases, with the junction holding 1 base beyond the gene matches. To prepare the library, the immunoSEQ multiplex PCR assay was applied. The multiplex PCR relied on a mix of 60 forward primers for TCR Vbeta segments and 13 reverse primers for TCR Jbeta segments. A multiplex PCR assay on genomic DNA amplified the CDR3 region of rearranged TCR beta genes. The amplified TCR beta libraries were sequenced on the Illumina HiSeq System as 87-base-pair reads. The authors' analysis ran thus. Across the 600 to 700 repertoires, a later analysis counted tens of millions of unique TCR beta chains, some 11 million of which were shared by at least two donors. Raw reads were error-corrected and collapsed into unique sequences by a nearest-neighbor algorithm in which closely related sequences were merged to remove PCR and sequencing errors. Alignment of CDR3 sequences to IMGT reference sequences was used to assign V, D and J gene segments. Each retained sequence needed at least a six-nucleotide match to both a V gene segment and a J gene segment. A rearrangement counted as productive if the CDR3 had no stop codons and remained in frame with V and J, and every other rearrangement counted as non-productive. Following IMGT convention, CDR3 was defined as the stretch from the second conserved V-encoded cysteine up to the conserved J-encoded phenylalanine. In an earlier analysis of approximately 590 of the donors, sequences lacking an unambiguous match to a single V gene segment were excluded. An earlier analysis of just under 600 of the donors called V segments functional above 56.7% productive rearrangements and segregating when the between-donor standard deviation exceeded 5%. A statistical classification framework was developed to diagnose cytomegalovirus status using the catalog of TCR beta chain sequences. A later analysis assigned V and J genes by comparing TCR nucleotide sequences with IMGT/GENE-DB human TR gene sequences. The TCRdist pipeline was used in a later analysis to assign CDR3 sequences and most-parsimonious VDJ recombination scenarios. In a later analysis, each TCR beta chain was defined by its CDR3 amino acid sequence together with its V-gene family, and reads lacking a unique V-gene family were excluded. To address suspected cross-contamination and a sequencing artifact, a later analysis removed approximately 600 highly shared, low-generation-probability nucleotide sequences. In a later analysis, a clonal expansion index for each public chain was calculated from normalized within-repertoire ranks of inferred template counts. In a later analysis, generation probabilities were computed with a VDJ recombination model fitted to out-of-frame rearrangements, and the resulting probabilities were checked against IGoR. A later analysis scored TCR-TCR, TCR-HLA and TCR-CMV co-occurrence with hypergeometric tests, applying a repertoire-size bias correction to TCR pairs. In a later analysis, false discovery rates were estimated by permuting HLA or CMV assignments 20 times. In a later analysis, co-occurring TCRs were grouped using DBSCAN, with TCRdist sequence similarity added in when clustering inside HLA-allele-positive subsets. Repertoires with fewer than 30,000 or more than 120,000 public chains, plus five repertoires with anomalous nucleotide sharing, were excluded from co-occurrence clustering. Imported from immuneACCESS, the table was reduced by TCRdb to in-frame sequences with V and J called. These copies leave out some clones; in studies compared against another copy, an unresolved V gene accounts for under half, and the cause of the remainder is not known. The D gene and trimming were derived from the DNA, and the V and J assignments and clone size from that table. Counted in this sample were 200,000 to 300,000 clones; 75% to 85% of them appeared once. The ten largest clones take up about 7.3% of the sample.

The V and J genes are TRBV5-6 and TRBJ1-5, and TRBD1 matches 7 of the central bases. Sequencing used PBMCs. The TCR comes from a woman aged 60 to 75 in good health and CMV-seropositive. The nucleotides are TGTGCCAGCAGCTTGACAGGGGTTCAGCCCCAGCATTTT. The resulting protein is CASSLTGVQPQHF.